The 5 T cell receptor beta chains below all came from one sample that was sequenced in a study of control samples from healthy donors and cancer patients. Sequencing used immunoSEQ multiplex PCR; TCRdb keeps in-frame clones, though not all of them. The table lists about 410,000 clones, 90% of them singletons. The sequencing input was PBMCs. The receptors were gathered from a man aged 40-49 years with head and neck cancer.

The gene calls are TRBV11-2 and TRBJ1-1; 11 bases line up with TRBD1. Germline-derived CDR1 and CDR2 are SGHAT and FQNNGV. V lost 3 bases to trimming and J lost 5 bases; unmatched junction nucleotides: 2. The CDR3 is made up of 14 amino acids. Here the CDR3 DNA reads TGTGCCAGCAGCTTCGGGACAGGGGGGACTGAAGCTTTCTTT. Its translation: CASSFGTGGTEAFF.

The sample holds a few counts of this clone. V usage is TRBV10-3 and J usage is TRBJ2-7, with TRBD2 identical over 7 bases. Losses at the gene ends were 6 bases for V and 2 bases for J; bases not matched to a gene: 10. The germline V gene has CDR1 ENHRY and CDR2 SYGVKD. This CDR3 spans 15 amino acids. In DNA, the CDR3 is TGTGCCATCAGCCGCGGGAGTCAGCAGACCTACGAGCAGTACTTC. The encoded protein is CAISRGSQQTYEQYF.

Turning to this clone: The same CDR3 can be traced to other DNA sequences in this sample. The chain has TRBV7-9 and TRBJ2-7; 7 nucleotides agree with TRBD2. This CDR3 has 14 residues. The junction had 7 bases not matched to a gene; V was cut back by 4 bases and J by 4 bases. The germline CDR1 and CDR2 sequences are SEHNR and FQNEAQ (reference sequence). The CDR3 region is CASSWPGLPYEQYF. As DNA, the CDR3 is TGTGCCAGCAGCTGGCCGGGACTACCGTACGAGCAGTACTTC.

J is TRBJ2-7 and V is TRBV9; 10 nucleotides agree with TRBD2. Germline loops: CDR1 SGDLS, CDR2 YYNGEE. V gave up 0 bases and J gave up 2 bases; unmatched junction bases: 2. This CDR3 has 15 amino acids. The CDR3 DNA reads as TGTGCCAGCAGCGTAGGCAGCGGGGGGGCCTACGAGCAGTACTTC. Its protein is CASSVGSGGAYEQYF.

V gene TRBV7-9 combines with J gene TRBJ1-1; D remains unclear. The CDR3 is 14 amino acids. Germline values: CDR1 SEHNR, CDR2 FQNEAQ (reference sequence). Trimming removed 6 bases from V and 1 base from J, with 12 bases in between. DNA for the CDR3: TGTGCCAGCAGTCTTAAAAGGGAGAACACTGAAGCTTTCTTT. Translating it yields CASSLKRENTEAFF.